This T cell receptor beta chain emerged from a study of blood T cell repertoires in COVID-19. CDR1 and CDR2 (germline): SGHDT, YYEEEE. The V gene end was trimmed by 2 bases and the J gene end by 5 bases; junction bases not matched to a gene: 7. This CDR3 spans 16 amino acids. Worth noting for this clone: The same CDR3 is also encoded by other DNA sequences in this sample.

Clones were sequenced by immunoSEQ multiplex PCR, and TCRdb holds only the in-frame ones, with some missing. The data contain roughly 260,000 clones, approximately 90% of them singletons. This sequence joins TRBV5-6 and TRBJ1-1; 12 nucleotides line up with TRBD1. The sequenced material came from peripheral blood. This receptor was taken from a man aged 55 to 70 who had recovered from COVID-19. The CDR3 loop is CASSLLGTGGQTEAFF. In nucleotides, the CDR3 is TGTGCCAGCAGCTTACTAGGGACAGGGGGCCAGACTGAAGCTTTCTTT.